This T cell receptor (beta chain) was identified in a study of blood T cells in healthy people across ages. Through a sample-barcoded 5' primer and a J-beta primer mix, a second PCR was run for roughly 7 to 11 cycles. One entry per CDR3 protein, called by TCRdb with MiXCR from the 5' RACE reads. The sample has about 670,000 distinct CDR3 sequences; 52% are singletons. Healthy Caucasian individuals from Russia aged about 6 to 90 were enrolled as donors. The ends were cut back, 3 bases at V and 0 bases at J, with 12 bases in the middle. Germline loops: CDR1 SEHNR, CDR2 FQNEAQ (reference sequence). The CDR3 sequence is 16 residues long. This clonotype was seen at least ten times.

Sample: blood. The sequence was collected from an elderly woman in good health. J is TRBJ2-1 and V is TRBV7-9; maybe TRBD2 (6 bases). As DNA, the CDR3 is TGTGCCAGCAGCTTCTATAGCGGAGTCTCCTACAATGAGCAGTTCTTC. Translated, it gives CASSFYSGVSYNEQFF.